This TCR beta chain was sequenced for a study of T cells in Graves' hyperthyroidism and ophthalmopathy. This clonotype was observed a few times. Amplification of TCR beta CDR3 regions was performed using RNA transcripts as template. The HTBI primer set was used in a first-round RT-PCR of the TCR CDR3. TCRdb reprocessed the multiplex PCR reads with MiXCR, giving one entry per CDR3 protein. The profile shows approximately 610,000 distinct CDR3 sequences, about 15% of them singletons. Trimming took 10 bases from V and 1 from J, leaving 11 bases between them. This CDR3 region has 14 residues. Germline V gene lookup returns CDR1 ENHRY and CDR2 SYGVKD.

This clonotype originated in a woman in her thirties or forties with Graves' ophthalmopathy. The specimen was blood. The chain employs TRBV10-3 and TRBJ2-6; weak D call: TRBD2 (5 bases). The CDR3 sequence: CATCRESGANVLTF. The CDR3 DNA sequence: TGTGCCACCTGTAGGGAGTCTGGGGCCAACGTCCTGACTTTC.